The 22 T cell receptor beta chains listed next were all sequenced from one sample in a study of blood T cell repertoires in COVID-19. The repertoire was sequenced with immunoSEQ multiplex PCR; TCRdb's copy has only in-frame clones and lacks some. The table lists about 130,000 clones, about nine tenths of them singletons. The sample consisted of peripheral blood. The receptors come from a man aged 45-60 years with acute or convalescent COVID-19.

This sequence joins TRBV2 and TRBJ2-5; no definite D call. The germline gives CDR1 SNHLY, CDR2 FYNNEI. Trimming cost V 5 bases and J 1 base, with 14 bases left between them. The CDR3 contains 15 residues. CDR3 nucleotides: TGTGCCAGCAGTCTGACACGGAACCCCCAAGAGACCCAGTACTTC. This translates into CASSLTRNPQETQYF.

The V call is TRBV5-4, the J call TRBJ2-2; TRBD1 agrees at 9 bases. Germline CDR1 reads SGHNT; CDR2 reads YYREEE (reference sequence). Losses at the gene ends were 3 bases for V and 2 bases for J; bases not matched to a gene: 11. The CDR3 has 18 residues. CDR3 nucleotides: TGTGCCAGCAGCTCCTCCACCTTACAGGGGGCAAACACCGGGGAGCTGTTTTTT. Translated: CASSSSTLQGANTGELFF.

The V call is TRBV15, the J call TRBJ2-1; possible D gene TRBD2, 5 bases. The CDR3 runs to 12 residues. The V and J ends lost 5 bases and 8 bases respectively, with 10 bases between them. CDR1 and CDR2 (germline): LNHNV, YYDKDF (reference sequence). In nucleotides, the CDR3 is TGTGCCACCAGCGGGAGTTGGGATGAGCAGTTCTTC. This codes for CATSGSWDEQFF.

The CDR3 here is CASSPQGVNTEAFF. CDR3 sequence (DNA): TGTGCCAGCAGCCCACAAGGGGTGAACACTGAAGCTTTCTTT. This rearrangement joins TRBV7-9 to TRBJ1-1; possibly TRBD1 for D (5 bases). V was pared by 5 bases and J by 0 bases, with 10 bases between. The CDR3 is 14 amino acids. Germline V gene lookup returns CDR1 SEHNR and CDR2 FQNEAQ (reference sequence).

This clone has just one count. This CDR3 reads CATSERNGLYNEQFF. The CDR3 DNA reads as TGTGCCACCAGTGAACGAAACGGTTTATACAATGAGCAGTTCTTC. The V gene is TRBV24-1, the J gene TRBJ2-1; D is unclear. Germline values: CDR1 KGHDR, CDR2 SFDVKD. There are 15 residues in the CDR3. V gave up 4 bases and J gave up 4 bases, with 13 bases separating them.

This clone was picked up one time. The chain combines TRBV19 with TRBJ1-1; D unclear. The CDR3 totals 15 residues. CDR1 is LNHDA and CDR2 is SQIVND in the germline V gene (reference sequence). The V and J ends lost 5 bases and 2 bases respectively, with 15 bases between them. The CDR3 loop is CASSVGLYVNTEAFF. DNA for the CDR3: TGTGCCAGTAGTGTAGGACTTTATGTAAACACTGAAGCTTTCTTT.

The CDR3 DNA is TGTGCCAGCAGCTTGGCGGTAAATGGCGGCTATGGCTACACCTTC. Translated: CASSLAVNGGYGYTF. This chain joins TRBV7-2 and TRBJ1-2; D unclear. The V gene lost 3 bases and the J gene lost 4 bases, with 15 bases spanning the gap. Germline CDR1 and CDR2: SGHTA and FQGNSA. The CDR3 spans 15 residues.

The chain is built from TRBV6-5 and TRBJ2-3; weak D call: TRBD2 (5 bases). The ends were cut back, 7 bases at V and 4 bases at J, with 18 bases in the middle. CDR3 length: 15 residues. Germline V gene data show CDR1 as MNHEY and CDR2 as SVGAGI. Written as DNA, the CDR3 is TGTGCCAGCACCCTCAGCGGAAACGCCGCAGATACGCAGTATTTT. It yields the protein CASTLSGNAADTQYF.

As regards this clone: One base away lies a much larger clone, so this may be a sequencing read error. The chain combines TRBV2 with TRBJ1-1; TRBD1 matches at 8 bases. The CDR3 spans 13 residues. J gave up 0 bases and V 6 bases, and 0 bases lay outside the gene matches. The germline CDR1 and CDR2 sequences are SNHLY and FYNNEI. This CDR3 reads CASRGQVNTEAFF. DNA of the CDR3: TGTGCCAGCAGGGGACAGGTGAACACTGAAGCTTTCTTT. The full variable domain, rest sourced from reference TRBV2 and TRBJ1-1, is EPEVTQTPSHQVTQMGQEVILRCVPISNHLYFYWYRQILGQKVEFLVSFYNNEISEKSEIFDDQFSVERPDGSNFTLKIRSTKLEDSAMYFCASRGQVNTEAFFGQGTRLTVV.

The chain has TRBV18 and TRBJ2-5; 7 bases agree with TRBD1. After removal of 6 bases from V and 2 bases from J, the junction contained 9 bases not matched to a gene. Germline V gene sequence: CDR1 KGHSH, CDR2 LQKENI. CDR3 length: 15 residues. Written as DNA, the CDR3 is TGTGCCAGCTCGAAAGGACAGGATGGGCAAGAGACCCAGTACTTC. Its translation is CASSKGQDGQETQYF.

This chain joins TRBV28 and TRBJ1-2; D is ambiguous. The CDR3 loop spans 12 amino acids. Germline V gene sequence: CDR1 MDHEN, CDR2 SYDVKM. The V and J ends lost 3 bases and 5 bases respectively, with 7 bases between them. DNA for the CDR3: TGTGCCAGCAGTTTTCGGGGATATGGCTACACCTTC. The encoded protein is CASSFRGYGYTF.

In its sample, this clone was seen a few times. The CDR3, as DNA: TGTGCCAGCAGTCTCACTAGCGGGGGGGCTCTGACCCAGTACTTC. It specifies CASSLTSGGALTQYF. The V call is TRBV6-2 or TRBV6-3, the J call TRBJ2-5; 13 nucleotides line up with TRBD2. Looked up from germline, CDR1 is MNHEY and CDR2 is SVGEGT. The CDR3 loop spans 15 amino acids. J was trimmed by 7 bases and V by 5 bases; bases with no gene match: 7.

This rearrangement joins TRBV5-1 to TRBJ2-2; no definite D call. The germline gives CDR1 SGHRS, CDR2 YFSETQ. V was cut by 2 bases and J by 7 bases, with 6 bases left in between. This CDR3 region has 12 residues. CDR3 nucleotide sequence: TGCGCCAGCAGCTTAGCGCGCGGGGAGCTGTTTTTT. This gives the protein CASSLARGELFF.

The chain couples TRBV2 to TRBJ1-3, with TRBD1 as a possible D gene (6 bases). This CDR3 is built from 13 residues. Deletions cut 11 bases from V and 2 bases from J, with 13 bases between. Germline assignment: CDR1 SNHLY and CDR2 FYNNEI. In nucleotides, the CDR3 is TGTGCCGTACAGGGATTTGCTGGAAACACCATATATTTT. Translating it yields CAVQGFAGNTIYF.

This sequence joins TRBV7-9 and TRBJ2-7; 8 nucleotides agree with TRBD1. The CDR3 sequence is 14 residues long. Germline trimming cut 3 bases from V and 3 bases from J; bases unmatched to any gene: 4. Germline V gene lookup returns CDR1 SEHNR and CDR2 FQNEAQ (reference sequence). CDR3 protein: CASSFPGQGYEQYF. Written as DNA, the CDR3 is TGTGCCAGCAGCTTCCCCGGACAGGGCTACGAGCAGTACTTC. The entire variable domain, with the rest obtained from reference TRBV7-9 and TRBJ2-7, is as follows: DTGVSQNPRHKITKRGQNVTFRCDPISEHNRLYWYRQTLGQGPEFLTYFQNEAQLEKSRLLSDRFSAERPKGSFSTLEIQRTEQGDSAMYLCASSFPGQGYEQYFGPGTRLTVT.

This rearrangement joins TRBV27 to TRBJ2-3; weak D call: TRBD2 (6 bases). CDR1 is MNHEY and CDR2 is SMNVEV in the germline V gene (reference sequence). Trimming left V 5 bases short and J 1 base short, with 16 bases between. CDR3 length equals 16 residues. CDR3 region: CASSTFRGYRTDTQYF. The CDR3, as DNA: TGTGCCAGCAGTACATTCCGGGGGTATCGCACAGATACGCAGTATTTT.

The chain employs TRBV18 and TRBJ2-1, with a possible D match to TRBD2 (6 bases). The CDR3 length is 14 residues. Germline V gene lookup returns CDR1 KGHSH and CDR2 LQKENI. The V end lost 9 bases, the J end lost 9 bases, and 21 bases lay between the germline ends. The CDR3 is CASCLLGARGEQFF. CDR3 in DNA: TGTGCCAGTTGCCTTCTAGGGGCGCGGGGTGAGCAGTTCTTC.

The chain uses TRBV18 and TRBJ1-1, with D possibly TRBD1 on 6 matching bases. This CDR3 has 13 residues. Trimming removed 5 bases at V and 3 bases at J, with 10 bases between. The germline gives CDR1 KGHSH, CDR2 LQKENI. Here the CDR3 reads CASSVQGYTEAFF. In DNA, the CDR3 is TGTGCCAGCTCAGTACAGGGCTACACTGAAGCTTTCTTT.

The CDR3 nucleotides read TGTGCCAGTAGTATTCGAGGTGATAATTCACCCCTCCACTTT. This translates into CASSIRGDNSPLHF. The chain carries TRBV19 and TRBJ1-6; D is unresolved. This CDR3 comprises 14 residues. Trimming removed 3 bases at V and 5 bases at J, with 8 bases between. Looked up from germline, CDR1 is LNHDA and CDR2 is SQIVND (reference sequence).

In its sample, this clone was seen many times. The chain joins TRBV6-5 to TRBJ2-7, with 9 nucleotides matching TRBD2. CDR3 length: 15 amino acids. Trimming cost V 7 bases and J 7 bases; bases outside gene matches: 14. The V gene's germline CDR1 is MNHEY and CDR2 SVGAGI. CDR3 DNA sequence: TGTGCCAGCACCCGGCGCGGGAGGGCCTTTCCGGAGCAGTACTTC. Translated, it gives CASTRRGRAFPEQYF.

The rearrangement links TRBV10-1 to TRBJ2-7; 11 nucleotides agree with TRBD2. Germline V gene data show CDR1 as WNHNN and CDR2 as SYGVQD (reference sequence). The J segment lost 13 bases and the V segment lost 0 bases, leaving 5 bases of the junction unmatched. CDR3 length equals 13 residues. In DNA form, the CDR3 reads TGCGCCAGCAGTGAGTCGGGACTAGCGGCACTCTACTTC. Its translation is CASSESGLAALYF.

V usage is TRBV6-5 and J usage is TRBJ1-1, with unresolved D. Germline lookup yields CDR1 MNHEY and CDR2 SVGAGI. Trimming stripped 5 bases from V and 1 base from J, with 11 bases between. The CDR3 consists of 14 residues. The CDR3 protein is CASSTGSTNTEAFF. In DNA form, the CDR3 reads TGTGCCAGCAGTACGGGAAGTACGAACACTGAAGCTTTCTTT.